What follows are 21 T cell receptor beta chains derived from one specimen sequenced in a study of blood T cell repertoires in COVID-19. Assay used: immunoSEQ multiplex PCR; TCRdb lists only in-frame clones, some missing. The sample comprises around 170,000 clones, approximately 90% of which are singletons, and around 24% rests with the top ten. The material sequenced was peripheral blood. These receptors all stem from a man aged 55 to 70 with acute or convalescent COVID-19.

This sequence joins TRBV11-2 and TRBJ2-1; D is perhaps TRBD2 (5 bases). V was clipped by 6 bases and J by 8 bases, with 11 bases between them. This CDR3 has 12 amino acids. From germline, CDR1 is SGHAT and CDR2 FQNNGV. CDR3 region: CASSPGFYEQFF. The CDR3 nucleotides are TGTGCCAGCAGTCCGGGGTTTTATGAGCAGTTCTTC.

The V call is TRBV19, the J call TRBJ2-1, with 7 nucleotides matching TRBD1. Looked up from germline, CDR1 is LNHDA and CDR2 is SQIVND (reference sequence). J was trimmed by 4 bases and V by 3 bases; bases with no gene match: 3. This CDR3 contains 14 residues. The CDR3 region is CASSMGQRYNEQFF. The CDR3 coding sequence is TGTGCCAGTAGTATGGGACAGCGGTACAATGAGCAGTTCTTC.

J is TRBJ1-5 and V is TRBV6-2 or TRBV6-3, with 8 bases lining up with TRBD1. Germline V gene sequence: CDR1 MNHEY, CDR2 SVGEGT. After removal of 6 bases from V and 7 bases from J, the junction contained 8 bases not matched to a gene. The CDR3 is 14 amino acids. CDR3 in amino acids: CASSWGTGGQPQHF. The DNA for the CDR3 is TGTGCCAGCAGCTGGGGGACAGGAGGCCAGCCCCAGCATTTT.

The gene calls are TRBV5-1 and TRBJ1-2; 7 nucleotides line up with TRBD1. This CDR3 has 15 amino acids. V trimming: 0 bases; J trimming: 8 bases; junction bases outside the gene matches: 10. Germline V gene sequence: CDR1 SGHRS, CDR2 YFSETQ. CDR3 DNA sequence: TGCGCCAGCAGCTTGGAGACAGAGACAGGGAACGGCTACACCTTC. This translates into CASSLETETGNGYTF. Complete variable domain (other parts from reference TRBV5-1 and TRBJ1-2): KAGVTQTPRYLIKTRGQQVTLSCSPISGHRSVSWYQQTPGQGLQFLFEYFSETQRNKGNFPGRFSGRQFSNSRSEMNVSTLELGDSALYLCASSLETETGNGYTFGSGTRLTVV.

This chain connects TRBV24-1 to TRBJ2-5, with 8 nucleotides matching TRBD1. Germline V lookup: CDR1 KGHDR, CDR2 SFDVKD. The junction had 0 bases not matched to a gene; V was cut back by 2 bases and J by 2 bases. The CDR3 spans 14 residues. The CDR3 is CATSDWTGQETQYF. Here the CDR3 DNA reads TGTGCCACCAGTGATTGGACAGGGCAAGAGACCCAGTACTTC.

This chain joins TRBV5-6 and TRBJ2-5; TRBD2 matches at 10 bases. Germline V gene sequence: CDR1 SGHDT, CDR2 YYEEEE. The V and J ends lost 1 base and 4 bases, in that order; junction bases with no gene match: 4. This CDR3 is 15 amino acids long. CDR3 loop: CASSLLVAGGETQYF. CDR3 DNA sequence: TGTGCCAGCAGCTTGCTGGTAGCGGGGGGAGAGACCCAGTACTTC.

Only one count was recorded for this clone. The chain employs TRBV5-1 and TRBJ1-3; no definite D call. Deletions cut 0 bases from V and 8 bases from J, with 9 bases between. The CDR3 length is 13 residues. CDR1 is SGHRS, CDR2 YFSETQ, per germline. The CDR3 region is CASSLGEGDTIYF. The CDR3 coding sequence is TGCGCCAGCAGCTTGGGAGAGGGAGACACCATATATTTT.

This clone has more than one count but fewer than ten. V usage is TRBV2 and J usage is TRBJ1-5; TRBD1 matches at 7 bases. Germline trimming cut 5 bases from V and 6 bases from J; bases unmatched to any gene: 7. Germline V gives CDR1 SNHLY, CDR2 FYNNEI. The CDR3 sequence is 14 residues long. This chain's CDR3 is CASSSEGAGQPQHF. For the CDR3, the DNA is TGTGCCAGCAGTTCAGAGGGGGCCGGTCAGCCCCAGCATTTT. The full variable domain, rest sourced from reference TRBV2 and TRBJ1-5, is EPEVTQTPSHQVTQMGQEVILRCVPISNHLYFYWYRQILGQKVEFLVSFYNNEISEKSEIFDDQFSVERPDGSNFTLKIRSTKLEDSAMYFCASSSEGAGQPQHFGDGTRLSIL.

The chain uses TRBV4-3 and TRBJ2-1, with TRBD2 as a possible D gene (5 bases). Between the trimmed V and J ends, which lost 0 bases and 8 bases, there was a span of 17 bases. The germline V gene encodes CDR1 LGHNA and CDR2 YSLEER. The CDR3 loop spans 16 amino acids. For the CDR3, the DNA is TGCGCCAGCAGCCAAGAGGAAGCGGAGACGGGCGATGAGCAGTTCTTC. This encodes CASSQEEAETGDEQFF.

The V and J genes are TRBV7-2 and TRBJ2-1; TRBD2 agrees at 7 bases. With 1 base clipped from V and 3 bases from J, the junction kept 6 bases outside the gene matches. Germline CDR1 reads SGHTA; CDR2 reads FQGNSA. The CDR3 is 16 amino acids. CDR3 amino acids: CASSLVGGGLYNEQFF. The CDR3 DNA follows: TGTGCCAGCAGCTTAGTTGGCGGGGGACTCTACAATGAGCAGTTCTTC.

The chain is built from TRBV27 and TRBJ1-5; 8 bases fit TRBD1. J lost 7 bases, V lost 3 bases, and 5 bases had no gene match. Germline loops: CDR1 MNHEY, CDR2 SMNVEV (reference sequence). The CDR3 has 14 residues. The chain's CDR3 is CASSFGQGIQPQHF. CDR3 in DNA: TGTGCCAGCAGTTTCGGACAGGGTATCCAGCCCCAGCATTTT.

This clone has just a few counts. Other DNA sequences within the sample encode an identical CDR3. This sequence joins TRBV18 and TRBJ2-3; 7 bases align to TRBD2. This CDR3 region has 15 residues. Germline V CDR1 and CDR2: KGHSH, LQKENI. Trimming at V came to 3 bases and at J to 2 bases, leaving 5 bases not matched to a gene. The CDR3 DNA follows: TGTGCCAGCTCACCCCCGAGCGGGAACACAGATACGCAGTATTTT. Protein sequence: CASSPPSGNTDTQYF.

V is TRBV7-2 and J is TRBJ1-5, with D tentatively TRBD1 (6 bases). Trimming took 2 bases from V and 0 from J, leaving 8 bases between them. CDR1 is SGHTA and CDR2 is FQGNSA in the germline V gene. The CDR3 totals 15 residues. The CDR3 region is CASSLTGTSNQPQHF. CDR3 DNA: TGTGCCAGCAGCTTAACAGGGACTAGCAATCAGCCCCAGCATTTT.

The CDR3: CASSLGGGHYGYTF. The CDR3 DNA follows: TGTGCCAGCAGCTTGGGGGGAGGACACTATGGCTACACCTTC. The rearrangement links TRBV5-4 to TRBJ1-2; D unclear. The CDR3 totals 14 residues. Deletions cut 0 bases from V and 3 bases from J, with 9 bases between. Germline assignment: CDR1 SGHNT and CDR2 YYREEE (reference sequence).

As to this clone: At one of its ends the junction is not consistent with the germline gene, which may arise from a read error. This rearrangement joins TRBV11-3 to TRBJ2-7, with D perhaps matching TRBD1 (5 bases). The CDR3 covers 12 residues. CDR1 and CDR2 from the germline V gene are SGHNT and YENEEA. The CDR3 sequence: CAGSVQVYEQYF. The CDR3 nucleotides read TGTGCCGGCAGCGTACAGGTCTACGAGCAGTACTTC.

The chain employs TRBV30 and TRBJ2-2; unclear D gene. The V and J ends lost 5 bases and 0 bases respectively, with 13 bases between them. The CDR3 extends over 15 amino acids. Germline CDR1 reads GTSNPN; CDR2 reads SVGIG (reference sequence). In DNA, the CDR3 is TGTGCCTGGGGATTTGAGACAACGAACACCGGGGAGCTGTTTTTT. As protein: CAWGFETTNTGELFF.

V usage is TRBV7-9 and J usage is TRBJ1-6, with 7 bases identical to TRBD1. The CDR3 has 14 residues. Per germline, CDR1 SEHNR and CDR2 FQNEAQ (reference sequence). Trimming removed 6 bases from V and 5 bases from J; junction bases left unmatched: 4. The CDR3 reads CASSAGTDNSPLHF. Here the CDR3 DNA reads TGTGCCAGCAGTGCCGGGACAGATAATTCACCCCTCCACTTT.

This chain joins TRBV5-1 and TRBJ2-3; 7 bases map to TRBD2. V lost 1 base and J lost 6; bases outside the gene matches: 5. CDR1 and CDR2 (germline): SGHRS, YFSETQ. CDR3 size: 14 residues. Here the CDR3 DNA reads TGCGCCAGCAGCTTGAGGACTAGTTTTGATACGCAGTATTTT. Residues: CASSLRTSFDTQYF.

The CDR3 reads CASSPPVRRGNHNEQFF. As DNA, the CDR3 is TGTGCCAGCTCACCACCCGTAAGACGCGGGAACCACAATGAGCAGTTCTTC. The V and J genes are TRBV18 and TRBJ2-1; a possible D gene is TRBD2 (6 bases). The V end lost 0 bases, the J end lost 5 bases, and 17 bases lay between the germline ends. The CDR3 runs 17 residues. Germline-derived CDR1 and CDR2 are KGHSH and LQKENI.

The rearrangement uses TRBV5-1 and TRBJ1-3; D perhaps matches TRBD1 (6 bases). V was pared by 1 base and J by 0 bases, with 11 bases between. The CDR3 sequence is 16 residues long. CDR1 is SGHRS and CDR2 is YFSETQ in the germline V gene. CDR3 in amino acids: CASSLIQGLSGNTIYF. CDR3 sequence (DNA): TGCGCCAGCAGCTTGATACAGGGTCTCTCTGGAAACACCATATATTTT.

The chain couples TRBV5-1 to TRBJ1-1; D is perhaps TRBD1 (6 bases). V was shortened by 4 bases and J by 3 bases, with 13 bases between the two germline ends. The CDR3 is 14 amino acids. Germline CDR1 SGHRS, CDR2 YFSETQ. As DNA, the CDR3 is TGCGCCAGCAGCCGTCAGGGGTCGGACACTGAAGCTTTCTTT. Translating gives CASSRQGSDTEAFF. Full variable domain (remainder filled in from reference TRBV5-1 and TRBJ1-1): KAGVTQTPRYLIKTRGQQVTLSCSPISGHRSVSWYQQTPGQGLQFLFEYFSETQRNKGNFPGRFSGRQFSNSRSEMNVSTLELGDSALYLCASSRQGSDTEAFFGQGTRLTVV.